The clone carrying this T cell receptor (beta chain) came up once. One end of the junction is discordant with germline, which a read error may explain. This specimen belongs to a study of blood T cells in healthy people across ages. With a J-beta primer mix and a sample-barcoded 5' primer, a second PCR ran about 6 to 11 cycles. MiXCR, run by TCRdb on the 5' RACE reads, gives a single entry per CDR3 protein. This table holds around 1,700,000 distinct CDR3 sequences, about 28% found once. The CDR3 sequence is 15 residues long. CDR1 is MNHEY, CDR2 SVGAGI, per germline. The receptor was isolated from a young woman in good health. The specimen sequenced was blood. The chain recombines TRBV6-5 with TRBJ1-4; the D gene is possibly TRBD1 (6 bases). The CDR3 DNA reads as TGTGCCAGCAGTTACGGGGGGGGCTGGAATGAAAAACCGTTTTTT. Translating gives CASSYGGGWNEKPFF.